The rows below give T cell receptor beta chains drawn from one sample of a study of T cells in localized non-small cell lung cancer. Profiled with immunoSEQ multiplex PCR; TCRdb holds only in-frame clones, not every one. The sample comprises about 21,000 clones, roughly 90% of which are singletons, and 30% rests with the top ten. The sequences come from peripheral blood mononuclear cells, collected before any cancer treatment. The receptors here all came from a male donor aged 60 or older with stage II lung adenocarcinoma. The CDR3 runs from the conserved cysteine through the conserved F or W. A D gene is named only where the DNA matches it firmly. Some rows mark clone size as missing; the rest say once, few, many or name a class of expanded clone.

v_gene: TRBV6-1
d_gene: TRBD1
j_gene: TRBJ1-1
abundance: -
CDR3aa: CASSEQGAEAFF
CDR3nt: TGTGCCAGCAGTGAACAGGGGGCTGAAGCTTTCTTT

v_gene: TRBV9
d_gene: -
j_gene: TRBJ1-2
abundance: -
CDR3aa: CASSSTTNYGYTF
CDR3nt: TGTGCCAGCAGCTCAACAACTAACTATGGCTACACCTTC

v_gene: TRBV5-6
d_gene: -
j_gene: TRBJ1-5
abundance: few
CDR3aa: CASSLGTDQPQHF
CDR3nt: TGTGCCAGCAGCCTAGGTACGGATCAGCCCCAGCATTTT

v_gene: TRBV19
d_gene: TRBD1
j_gene: TRBJ2-3
abundance: -
CDR3aa: CASRPIDRAYTDTQYF
CDR3nt: TGTGCCAGTAGACCTATCGACAGGGCGTACACAGATACGCAGTATTTT

v_gene: TRBV2
d_gene: -
j_gene: TRBJ2-1
abundance: -
CDR3aa: CASSAYRYDEQFF
CDR3nt: TGTGCCAGCAGTGCCTACAGGTACGATGAGCAGTTCTTC

v_gene: TRBV7-9
d_gene: -
j_gene: TRBJ2-3
abundance: -
CDR3aa: CASSLGVAADTQYF
CDR3nt: TGTGCCAGCAGCTTAGGGGTAGCGGCAGATACGCAGTATTTT

v_gene: TRBV5-4
d_gene: TRBD1
j_gene: TRBJ2-7
abundance: once
CDR3aa: CASSGGRQGEYGEQYF
CDR3nt: TGTGCCAGCAGCGGTGGTAGACAGGGGGAGTACGGCGAGCAGTACTTC

v_gene: TRBV15
d_gene: TRBD2
j_gene: TRBJ2-5
abundance: -
CDR3aa: CATSRELMSGMRETQYF
CDR3nt: TGTGCCACCAGCAGAGAATTGATGAGCGGGATGCGAGAGACCCAGTACTTC

v_gene: TRBV12-5
d_gene: -
j_gene: TRBJ2-1
abundance: -
CDR3aa: CASGSDLGVQHEQFF
CDR3nt: TGTGCTAGTGGATCCGATCTGGGGGTACAGCATGAGCAGTTCTTC

v_gene: TRBV28
d_gene: -
j_gene: TRBJ2-7
abundance: -
CDR3aa: CASSLFEGGSYEQYF
CDR3nt: TGTGCCAGCAGTTTATTCGAAGGGGGCTCCTACGAGCAGTACTTC

v_gene: TRBV15
d_gene: -
j_gene: TRBJ2-7
abundance: -
CDR3aa: CATSREASDSYEQYF
CDR3nt: TGTGCCACCAGCAGAGAGGCATCTGACTCCTACGAGCAGTACTTC

v_gene: TRBV28
d_gene: -
j_gene: TRBJ1-4
abundance: -
CDR3aa: CASSSAGGDPTNEKLFF
CDR3nt: TGTGCCAGCAGCTCCGCCGGAGGTGACCCAACTAATGAAAAACTGTTTTTT

v_gene: TRBV5-6
d_gene: TRBD2
j_gene: TRBJ2-1
abundance: -
CDR3aa: CASSTGLARNNEQFF
CDR3nt: TGTGCCAGCAGCACGGGACTAGCGCGGAACAATGAGCAGTTCTTC

v_gene: TRBV4-1
d_gene: TRBD1
j_gene: TRBJ2-4
abundance: -
CDR3aa: CASSQGGQLILAKNIQYF
CDR3nt: TGCGCCAGCAGCCAAGGGGGACAGCTAATTCTAGCCAAAAACATTCAGTACTTC

v_gene: TRBV29-1
d_gene: -
j_gene: TRBJ2-1
abundance: -
CDR3aa: CSGTIAVDEQFF
CDR3nt: TGCAGCGGAACCATAGCTGTCGATGAGCAGTTCTTC

v_gene: TRBV5-1
d_gene: TRBD2
j_gene: TRBJ2-7
abundance: -
CDR3aa: CASSGTSGGWEQYF
CDR3nt: TGCGCCAGCAGCGGGACTAGCGGGGGTTGGGAGCAGTACTTC

v_gene: TRBV7-6
d_gene: -
j_gene: TRBJ2-2
abundance: -
CDR3aa: CASSLRTGTRGPGELFF
CDR3nt: TGTGCCAGCAGCCTGAGAACCGGGACTAGGGGGCCCGGGGAGCTGTTTTTT

v_gene: TRBV13
d_gene: -
j_gene: TRBJ2-7
abundance: -
CDR3aa: CASSSSRGQRLEQYF
CDR3nt: TGTGCCAGCAGCTCGTCCAGGGGACAAAGGCTCGAGCAGTACTTC

v_gene: TRBV27
d_gene: -
j_gene: TRBJ1-5
abundance: -
CDR3aa: CASSLGVDQPQHF
CDR3nt: TGTGCCAGCAGTTTAGGAGTGGATCAGCCCCAGCATTTT

v_gene: TRBV18
d_gene: -
j_gene: TRBJ2-7
abundance: -
CDR3aa: CASSPAARYEQYF
CDR3nt: TGTGCCAGCTCACCAGCTGCGCGGTACGAGCAGTACTTC

v_gene: TRBV6-4
d_gene: -
j_gene: TRBJ1-6
abundance: -
CDR3aa: CASSETRSAMNSPLHF
CDR3nt: TGTGCCAGCAGTGAGACTCGGTCAGCGATGAATTCACCCCTCCACTTT

v_gene: TRBV6-5
d_gene: TRBD2
j_gene: TRBJ2-2
abundance: -
CDR3aa: CASGGGFTGELFF
CDR3nt: TGTGCCAGCGGGGGAGGGTTCACCGGGGAGCTGTTTTTT

v_gene: TRBV18
d_gene: -
j_gene: TRBJ1-5
abundance: -
CDR3aa: CASSPEGFNQPQHF
CDR3nt: TGTGCCAGCTCACCAGAGGGATTTAATCAGCCCCAGCATTTT

v_gene: TRBV7-9
d_gene: -
j_gene: TRBJ1-1
abundance: few
CDR3aa: CASSLEGRFVTFF
CDR3nt: TGTGCCAGCAGCTTAGAAGGGCGGTTCGTCACTTTCTTT

v_gene: TRBV6-5
d_gene: -
j_gene: TRBJ2-6
abundance: -
CDR3aa: CASSSPILSGANVLTF
CDR3nt: TGTGCCAGCAGTTCCCCGATTCTCTCTGGGGCCAACGTCCTGACTTTC

v_gene: TRBV7-9
d_gene: TRBD2
j_gene: TRBJ2-2
abundance: -
CDR3aa: CASSLYSGSPGELFF
CDR3nt: TGTGCCAGCAGCTTGTATAGCGGGAGTCCCGGGGAGCTGTTTTTT

v_gene: TRBV5-1
d_gene: TRBD2
j_gene: TRBJ2-1
abundance: -
CDR3aa: CASSRQGPAGGYNEQFF
CDR3nt: TGCGCCAGCAGCAGGCAGGGGCCTGCGGGAGGTTACAATGAGCAGTTCTTC

v_gene: TRBV7-9
d_gene: -
j_gene: TRBJ2-1
abundance: -
CDR3aa: CASSWRAQDNEQFF
CDR3nt: TGTGCCAGCAGCTGGAGGGCCCAGGACAATGAGCAGTTCTTC

v_gene: TRBV2
d_gene: -
j_gene: TRBJ2-1
abundance: -
CDR3aa: CASRDSPGPNNEQFF
CDR3nt: TGTGCCAGCAGGGACAGTCCCGGACCGAACAATGAGCAGTTCTTC

v_gene: TRBV19
d_gene: -
j_gene: TRBJ2-3
abundance: -
CDR3aa: CASSIGGRVTDTQYF
CDR3nt: TGTGCCAGTAGTATAGGAGGCAGGGTGACAGATACGCAGTATTTT

v_gene: TRBV28
d_gene: -
j_gene: TRBJ1-3
abundance: -
CDR3aa: CASSRTGSGNTIYF
CDR3nt: TGTGCCAGCAGTCGGACGGGCTCTGGAAACACCATATATTTT

v_gene: TRBV11-2
d_gene: -
j_gene: TRBJ1-3
abundance: -
CDR3aa: CASSKEIKGGWPGNTIYF
CDR3nt: TGTGCCAGCAGCAAAGAGATCAAGGGAGGATGGCCTGGAAACACCATATATTTT

v_gene: TRBV13
d_gene: -
j_gene: TRBJ2-1
abundance: once
CDR3aa: CASSLKTGSYNEQFF
CDR3nt: TGTGCCAGCAGCTTAAAGACAGGTTCCTACAATGAGCAGTTCTTC

v_gene: TRBV28
d_gene: -
j_gene: TRBJ2-7
abundance: -
CDR3aa: CASRSTGLYEQYF
CDR3nt: TGTGCCAGCAGGTCCACAGGGCTCTACGAGCAGTACTTC

v_gene: TRBV4-1
d_gene: -
j_gene: TRBJ2-4
abundance: once
CDR3aa: CASSQGSGRTKNIQYF
CDR3nt: TGCGCCAGCAGCCAAGGATCGGGGCGGACCAAAAACATTCAGTACTTC

v_gene: TRBV18
d_gene: -
j_gene: TRBJ1-5
abundance: -
CDR3aa: CASSPTRRDWSEMEPQHF
CDR3nt: TGTGCCAGCTCACCGACCCGGAGGGACTGGAGTGAAATGGAGCCCCAGCATTTT

v_gene: TRBV28
d_gene: -
j_gene: TRBJ2-3
abundance: -
CDR3aa: CASSFSPSTGGGDTQYF
CDR3nt: TGTGCCAGCAGTTTTTCCCCGTCGACGGGCGGAGGAGATACGCAGTATTTT

v_gene: TRBV28
d_gene: -
j_gene: TRBJ2-5
abundance: -
CDR3aa: CASGTLRKETQYF
CDR3nt: TGTGCCAGCGGGACACTCAGGAAAGAGACCCAGTACTTC

v_gene: TRBV28
d_gene: -
j_gene: TRBJ2-7
abundance: -
CDR3aa: CASRRDLGPYEQYF
CDR3nt: TGTGCCAGCAGAAGGGACCTGGGGCCCTACGAGCAGTACTTC

v_gene: TRBV29-1
d_gene: TRBD2
j_gene: TRBJ2-1
abundance: few
CDR3aa: CSDRSGRGNEQFF
CDR3nt: TGCAGCGACCGAAGCGGGAGGGGCAATGAGCAGTTCTTC

v_gene: TRBV15
d_gene: -
j_gene: TRBJ2-1
abundance: -
CDR3aa: CATSASAGYNNEQFF
CDR3nt: TGTGCCACCAGCGCCTCGGCAGGGTACAACAATGAGCAGTTCTTC

v_gene: TRBV19
d_gene: TRBD1
j_gene: TRBJ1-1
abundance: -
CDR3aa: CASGIQGGERNTEAFF
CDR3nt: TGTGCCAGCGGAATACAGGGGGGCGAACGGAATACTGAAGCTTTCTTT

v_gene: TRBV27
d_gene: -
j_gene: TRBJ2-3
abundance: -
CDR3aa: CASSLLGGDTQYF
CDR3nt: TGTGCCAGCAGTTTATTGGGTGGGGATACGCAGTATTTT

v_gene: TRBV2
d_gene: -
j_gene: TRBJ1-4
abundance: -
CDR3aa: CASSPQGGEEKLFF
CDR3nt: TGTGCCAGCAGCCCCCAGGGAGGAGAAGAAAAACTGTTTTTT

v_gene: TRBV5-1
d_gene: -
j_gene: TRBJ2-5
abundance: -
CDR3aa: CASSLRGWREETQYF
CDR3nt: TGCGCCAGCAGCTTGAGGGGGTGGCGGGAAGAGACCCAGTACTTC

v_gene: TRBV12-5
d_gene: -
j_gene: TRBJ2-3
abundance: -
CDR3aa: CASGSARWGDTQYF
CDR3nt: TGTGCTAGTGGTTCCGCTAGGTGGGGTGATACGCAGTATTTT